The 27 T cell receptor beta chains below come from one sample, sequenced in a study of identical twins. MiXCR was run by TCRdb on the 5' RACE reads, yielding one entry per CDR3 protein. This table holds fewer than 450,000 distinct CDR3 sequences, 9% found once. Sequenced sample: naive T cells sorted from blood. All receptors come from a woman in her fifties or sixties in good health.

This clonotype has more than one count but fewer than ten. V usage is TRBV12-3 or TRBV12-4 and J usage is TRBJ2-5; TRBD2 agrees at 7 bases. The V gene end was trimmed by 7 bases and the J gene end by 5 bases; junction bases not matched to a gene: 7. CDR3 length equals 13 residues. The CDR3 DNA is TGTGCCAGCACCCCTCGGGGAGGGGAGACCCAGTACTTC. This gives the protein CASTPRGGETQYF.

This clonotype has more than one count but fewer than ten. The chain employs TRBV12-3 or TRBV12-4 and TRBJ2-3; D ambiguous. The CDR3 is 13 amino acids. Between the trimmed V and J ends, which lost 8 bases and 3 bases, there was a span of 12 bases. DNA for the CDR3: TGTGCCAGCCACCTCTGGGGTACAGATACGCAGTATTTT. As protein: CASHLWGTDTQYF.

This clonotype has a handful of counts. In nucleotides, the CDR3 is TGTGCCAGCAGTTTCAACGGAAGAGGGAACACTGAAGCTTTCTTT. It translates to CASSFNGRGNTEAFF. This chain uses TRBV27 with TRBJ1-1, with no clear D. Germline V gene lookup returns CDR1 MNHEY and CDR2 SMNVEV (reference sequence). V gave up 3 bases and J gave up 1 base, with 12 bases separating them. The length of the CDR3 is 15 residues.

This clonotype showed up just a few times. The chain employs TRBV12-3 or TRBV12-4 and TRBJ2-1, with D perhaps assigned TRBD1 or TRBD2 (6 bases each). The CDR3 runs to 17 residues. V dropped 4 bases and J dropped 3 bases, with 19 bases sitting between them. CDR3 bases: TGTGCCAGCAGTTCGGAACAGGGACTCGGGGTCTACAATGAGCAGTTCTTC. The encoded protein is CASSSEQGLGVYNEQFF.

This clonotype came up a few times. The J gene is TRBJ2-1, the V gene TRBV5-1; 8 bases agree with TRBD2. The CDR3 sequence is 15 residues long. Trimming at V came to 2 bases and at J to 4 bases, leaving 5 bases not matched to a gene. Per germline, CDR1 SGHRS and CDR2 YFSETQ. The CDR3 nucleotides read TGCGCCAGCAGCTTTAGCGGGAACCAGTACAATGAGCAGTTCTTC. It encodes CASSFSGNQYNEQFF.

The chain has TRBV2 and TRBJ2-2; D tentatively reads TRBD1 or TRBD2 (6 bases each). There are 17 residues in the CDR3. Germline values: CDR1 SNHLY, CDR2 FYNNEI. Trimming removed 10 bases at V and 5 bases at J, with 26 bases between. CDR3 sequence: CAKKSEPPGAGTGELFF. The CDR3 DNA reads as TGTGCCAAAAAGTCGGAACCACCAGGGGCGGGGACCGGGGAGCTGTTTTTT.

The rearrangement joins TRBV6-6 to TRBJ1-5; 7 nucleotides line up with TRBD1. Germline V gene sequence: CDR1 MNHNY, CDR2 SVGAGI (reference sequence). This CDR3 has 14 amino acids. The V gene end was trimmed by 5 bases and the J gene end by 7 bases; junction bases not matched to a gene: 8. The CDR3 DNA reads TGTGCCAGCAGTGGGACAGAAGCAGGGCAGCCCCAGCATTTT. Its protein product is CASSGTEAGQPQHF.

This clonotype has a handful of counts. V and J are TRBV18 and TRBJ2-1; 9 positions match TRBD2. Germline CDR1 and CDR2: KGHSH and LQKENI. V lost 3 bases, J lost 4 bases, and 10 bases stayed unmatched. The CDR3 has 17 residues. CDR3 DNA sequence: TGTGCCAGCTCACCCTTCACCGGGACTAGCAAGTACAATGAGCAGTTCTTC. Translation gives CASSPFTGTSKYNEQFF.

This clonotype was found a few times. The chain employs TRBV20-1 and TRBJ2-2; D remains ambiguous. The CDR3 consists of 13 residues. Trimming took off 0 bases at V and 5 bases at J, with 7 bases between the two ends. Germline values: CDR1 DFQATT, CDR2 SNEGSKA (reference sequence). Here the CDR3 DNA reads TGCAGTGCTAGAGATCTGGGTACCGGGGAGCTGTTTTTT. Protein: CSARDLGTGELFF.

This clonotype occurred many times. The chain carries TRBV10-3 and TRBJ1-2; 7 bases map to TRBD1. The V gene's germline CDR1 is ENHRY and CDR2 SYGVKD. After removal of 3 bases from V and 10 bases from J, the junction contained 2 bases not matched to a gene. This CDR3 contains 11 residues. The DNA for the CDR3 is TGTGCCATCAGTGATGACAGGGTCTACACCTTC. Translated: CAISDDRVYTF.

This clonotype was recorded at least ten times. V gene TRBV12-3 or TRBV12-4 combines with J gene TRBJ1-2; TRBD1 matches 7 bases. The CDR3 is 12 amino acids. The V gene end was trimmed by 5 bases and the J gene end by 5 bases; junction bases not matched to a gene: 2. CDR3 nucleotides: TGTGCCAGCAGTACAGGGGTATATGGCTACACCTTC. This sequence encodes CASSTGVYGYTF.

The chain has TRBV7-9 and TRBJ1-3; unclear D gene. This CDR3 is built from 14 residues. CDR1 SEHNR and CDR2 FQNEAQ come from the germline V gene (reference sequence). Trimming took 2 bases from V and 0 from J, leaving 5 bases between them. The CDR3 protein is CASSLLGSGNTIYF. The CDR3 nucleotides read TGTGCCAGCAGCTTACTCGGCTCTGGAAACACCATATATTTT.

This clonotype has only a few counts. The chain couples TRBV3-1 to TRBJ2-5; 9 bases agree with TRBD2. V shed 1 base and J 4 bases; nucleotides not matched to a gene: 7. Germline V CDR1 and CDR2: LGHDT, YNNKEL (reference sequence). The CDR3 contains 16 residues. The CDR3 sequence: CASSQVPGLARETQYF. CDR3 sequence (DNA): TGTGCCAGCAGCCAAGTCCCTGGACTAGCGCGAGAGACCCAGTACTTC.

This clonotype has a handful of counts. The chain employs TRBV5-1 and TRBJ2-3, with TRBD2 identical over 12 bases. Germline CDR1 SGHRS, CDR2 YFSETQ. The CDR3 is made up of 18 amino acids. Trimming removed 3 bases from V and 0 bases from J; junction bases left unmatched: 8. CDR3: CASSSIRTSGTSTDTQYF. The DNA of the CDR3 is TGCGCCAGCAGCTCCATACGGACTAGCGGGACGAGCACAGATACGCAGTATTTT.

At least ten counts were recorded for this clonotype. The chain combines TRBV12-3 or TRBV12-4 with TRBJ1-6; the match to TRBD1 covers 9 bases. This CDR3 region has 14 residues. The V gene end was trimmed by 5 bases and the J gene end by 8 bases; junction bases not matched to a gene: 4. The CDR3 spells CASSQGTGHSPLHF. In nucleotides, the CDR3 is TGTGCCAGCAGTCAGGGGACAGGGCATTCACCCCTCCACTTT.

The rearrangement joins TRBV13 to TRBJ2-1; 11 nucleotides line up with TRBD2. With 4 bases clipped from V and 7 bases from J, the junction kept 9 bases outside the gene matches. The V gene's germline CDR1 is PRHDT and CDR2 FYEKMQ (reference sequence). The CDR3 has 16 residues. CDR3 loop: CASSSLAGGGPNEQFF. The CDR3 coding sequence is TGTGCCAGCAGCTCCTTAGCGGGAGGGGGACCAAATGAGCAGTTCTTC.

The V and J genes are TRBV20-1 and TRBJ2-2; D gene ambiguous. The germline V gene encodes CDR1 DFQATT and CDR2 SNEGSKA (reference sequence). V was pared by 0 bases and J by 2 bases, with 13 bases between. The CDR3 length is 16 residues. CDR3 in amino acids: CSARDPGPKNTGELFF. DNA for the CDR3: TGCAGTGCTAGAGATCCTGGGCCGAAAAACACCGGGGAGCTGTTTTTT.

This clonotype was observed at least ten times. V and J are TRBV12-3 or TRBV12-4 and TRBJ2-3; D gene unclear. The CDR3 covers 17 residues. Between the trimmed V and J ends, which lost 2 bases and 3 bases, there was a span of 18 bases. In DNA form, the CDR3 reads TGTGCCAGCAGTTTACTCGAGACTTCTCCTCAGACAGATACGCAGTATTTT. Residues: CASSLLETSPQTDTQYF.

This clonotype came up a few times. The DNA of the CDR3 is TGTGCCAGCAGGAGGACAGGGCGTATCTACGAGCAGTACTTC. It yields the protein CASRRTGRIYEQYF. V is TRBV12-3 or TRBV12-4 and J is TRBJ2-7; 8 bases fit TRBD1. This CDR3 spans 14 amino acids. V dropped 6 bases and J dropped 3; count of bases not matched to a gene: 7.

The gene calls are TRBV12-3 or TRBV12-4 and TRBJ1-3, with D possibly TRBD1 on 5 matching bases. Trimming took 11 bases from V and 4 from J, leaving 9 bases between them. The CDR3 is made up of 11 amino acids. The CDR3 nucleotides are TGTGCCGGGGGGTCCGGAAACACCATATATTTT. The encoded protein is CAGGSGNTIYF.

The V call is TRBV29-1, the J call TRBJ2-3; D gene ambiguous. Between the trimmed V and J ends, which lost 3 bases and 10 bases, there was a span of 11 bases. Germline V gene data show CDR1 as SQVTM and CDR2 as ANQGSEA. This CDR3 is built from 11 residues. CDR3 bases: TGCAGCGTTGACGCGGAGTTGGCGCAGTATTTT. Its protein is CSVDAELAQYF.

This clonotype was observed a handful of times. This chain uses TRBV18 with TRBJ2-7, with a weak D call TRBD1 (6 bases). The CDR3 consists of 14 residues. The germline V and J ends were trimmed by 6 bases and 1 base, with 13 bases remaining between them. Germline V CDR1 and CDR2: KGHSH, LQKENI. The DNA for the CDR3 is TGTGCCAGCTCCCAGGGGCTAGGATCCTACGAGCAGTACGTC. This codes for CASSQGLGSYEQYV.

This clonotype appeared many times. The chain employs TRBV21-1 and TRBJ2-7; the D call TRBD1 from the table was never checked on the DNA. TRBV21-1 is deemed a pseudogene. This CDR3 spans 19 amino acids. For the CDR3, the DNA is TGTGCCAGCAGCAAAGTCCCCCTCTTGGGACAGGGCCCTCGGGACGAGCAGTACGTC. Protein product: CASSKVPLLGQGPRDEQYV.

This clonotype has only a few counts. The genes are TRBV28 and TRBJ2-4, with D tentatively TRBD1 or TRBD2 (7 bases each). Trimming pared 6 bases from V and 2 bases from J, leaving 20 bases between. CDR1 is MDHEN and CDR2 is SYDVKM in the germline V gene. The CDR3 runs 17 residues. The CDR3 nucleotides read TGTGCCAGCAGCCCTAGGGGAGGGGGCGCGTCCAAAAACATTCAGTACTTC. Its protein product is CASSPRGGGASKNIQYF. The whole variable domain, remainder taken from reference TRBV28 and TRBJ2-4, is DVKVTQSSRYLVKRTGEKVFLECVQDMDHENMFWYRQDPGLGLRLIYFSYDVKMKEKGDIPEGYSVSREKKERFSLILESASTNQTSMYLCASSPRGGGASKNIQYFGAGTRLSVL.

This clonotype was observed at least ten times. The V and J genes are TRBV5-1 and TRBJ2-3; D might be TRBD1 or TRBD2, each matching 5 bases. The CDR3 covers 13 residues. The germline gives CDR1 SGHRS, CDR2 YFSETQ. V was cut by 4 bases and J by 2 bases, with 8 bases left in between. In nucleotides, the CDR3 is TGCGCCAGCAGCCCCGGGACCACAGATACGCAGTATTTT. This encodes CASSPGTTDTQYF.

This clonotype was detected ten times or more. The chain links TRBV5-1 to TRBJ2-1; D is possibly TRBD1 (7 bases). Per the germline V gene, CDR1 is SGHRS and CDR2 is YFSETQ. V lost 4 bases and J 8 bases, leaving 13 bases between the germline ends. The CDR3 loop spans 13 amino acids. The CDR3 DNA reads TGCGCCAGCAGCCCCACAGGGGAGGATGAGCAGTTCTTC. It is translated as CASSPTGEDEQFF. Filled out from reference TRBV5-1 and TRBJ2-1, the complete variable domain reads KAGVTQTPRYLIKTRGQQVTLSCSPISGHRSVSWYQQTPGQGLQFLFEYFSETQRNKGNFPGRFSGRQFSNSRSEMNVSTLELGDSALYLCASSPTGEDEQFFGPGTRLTVL.

This clonotype occurred a few times. This sequence joins TRBV29-1 and TRBJ1-1; no firm D call. Germline CDR1 reads SQVTM; CDR2 reads ANQGSEA. The CDR3 spans 12 residues. V was trimmed by 6 bases and J by 1 base, leaving 9 bases between them. CDR3 DNA: TGCAGCGTCTTACAGAAGAACACTGAAGCTTTCTTT. Translation: CSVLQKNTEAFF.